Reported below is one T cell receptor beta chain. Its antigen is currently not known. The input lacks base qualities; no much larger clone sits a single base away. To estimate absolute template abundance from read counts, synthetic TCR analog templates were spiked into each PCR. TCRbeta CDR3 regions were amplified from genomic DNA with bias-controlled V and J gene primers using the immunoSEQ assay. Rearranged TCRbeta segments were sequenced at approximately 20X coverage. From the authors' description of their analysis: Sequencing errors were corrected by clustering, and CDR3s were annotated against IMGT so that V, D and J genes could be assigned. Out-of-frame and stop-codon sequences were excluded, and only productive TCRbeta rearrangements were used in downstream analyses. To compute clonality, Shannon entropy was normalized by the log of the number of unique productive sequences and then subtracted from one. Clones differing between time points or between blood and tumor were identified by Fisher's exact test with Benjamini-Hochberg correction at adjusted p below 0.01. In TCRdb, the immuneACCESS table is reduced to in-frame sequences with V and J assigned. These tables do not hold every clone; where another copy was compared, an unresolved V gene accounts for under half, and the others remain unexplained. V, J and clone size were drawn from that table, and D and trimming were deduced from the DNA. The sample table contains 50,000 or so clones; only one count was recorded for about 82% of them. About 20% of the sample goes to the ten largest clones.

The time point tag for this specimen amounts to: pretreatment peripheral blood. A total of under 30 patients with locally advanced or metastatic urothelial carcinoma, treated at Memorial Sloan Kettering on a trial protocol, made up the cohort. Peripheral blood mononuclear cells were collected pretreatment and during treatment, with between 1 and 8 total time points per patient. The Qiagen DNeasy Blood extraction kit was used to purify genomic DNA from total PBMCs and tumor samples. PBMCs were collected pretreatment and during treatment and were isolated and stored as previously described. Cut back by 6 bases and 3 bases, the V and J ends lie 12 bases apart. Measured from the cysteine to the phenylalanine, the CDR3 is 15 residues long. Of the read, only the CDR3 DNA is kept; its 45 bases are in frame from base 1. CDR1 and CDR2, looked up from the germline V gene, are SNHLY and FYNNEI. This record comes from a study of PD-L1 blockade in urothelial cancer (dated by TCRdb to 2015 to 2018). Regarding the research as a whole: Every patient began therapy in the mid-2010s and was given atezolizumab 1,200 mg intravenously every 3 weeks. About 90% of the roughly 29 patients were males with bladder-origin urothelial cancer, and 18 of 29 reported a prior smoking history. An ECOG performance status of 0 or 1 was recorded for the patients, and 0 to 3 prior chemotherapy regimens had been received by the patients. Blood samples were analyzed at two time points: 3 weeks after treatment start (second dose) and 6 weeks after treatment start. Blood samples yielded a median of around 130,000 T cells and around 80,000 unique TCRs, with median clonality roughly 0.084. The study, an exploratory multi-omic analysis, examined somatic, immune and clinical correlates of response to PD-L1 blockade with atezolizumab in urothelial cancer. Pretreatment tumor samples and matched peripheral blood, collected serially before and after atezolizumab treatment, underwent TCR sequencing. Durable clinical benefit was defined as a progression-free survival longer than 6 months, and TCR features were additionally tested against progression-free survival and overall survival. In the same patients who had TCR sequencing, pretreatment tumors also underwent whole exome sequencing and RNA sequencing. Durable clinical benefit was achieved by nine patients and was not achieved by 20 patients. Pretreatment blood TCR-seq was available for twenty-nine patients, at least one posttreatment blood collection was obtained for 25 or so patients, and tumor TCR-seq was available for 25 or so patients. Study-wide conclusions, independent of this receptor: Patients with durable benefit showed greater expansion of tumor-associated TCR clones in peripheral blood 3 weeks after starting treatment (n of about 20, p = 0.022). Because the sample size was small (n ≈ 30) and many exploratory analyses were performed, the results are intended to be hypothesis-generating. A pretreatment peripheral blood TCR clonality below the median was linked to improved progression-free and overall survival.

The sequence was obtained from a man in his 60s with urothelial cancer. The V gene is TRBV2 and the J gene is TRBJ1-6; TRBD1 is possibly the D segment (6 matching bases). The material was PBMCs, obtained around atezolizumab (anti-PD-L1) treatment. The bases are TGTGCCAGCAGAGAGACAGGAGACTATAATTCACCCCTCCACTTT. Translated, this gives CASRETGDYNSPLHF. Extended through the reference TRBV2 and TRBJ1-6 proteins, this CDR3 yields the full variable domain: EPEVTQTPSHQVTQMGQEVILRCVPISNHLYFYWYRQILGQKVEFLVSFYNNEISEKSEIFDDQFSVERPDGSNFTLKIRSTKLEDSAMYFCASRETGDYNSPLHFGNGTRLTVT.